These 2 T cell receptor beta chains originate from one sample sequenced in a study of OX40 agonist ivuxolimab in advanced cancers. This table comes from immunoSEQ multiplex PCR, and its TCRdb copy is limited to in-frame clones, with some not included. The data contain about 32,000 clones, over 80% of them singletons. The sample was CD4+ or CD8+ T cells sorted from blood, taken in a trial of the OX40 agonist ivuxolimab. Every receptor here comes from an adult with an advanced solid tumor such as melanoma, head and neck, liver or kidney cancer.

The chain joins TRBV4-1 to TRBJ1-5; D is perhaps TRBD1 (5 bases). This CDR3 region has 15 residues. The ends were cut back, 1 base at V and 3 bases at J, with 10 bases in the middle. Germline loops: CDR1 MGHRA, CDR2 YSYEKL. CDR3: CASSQGGGFNQPQHF. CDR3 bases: TGCGCCAGCAGCCAAGGGGGCGGGTTCAATCAGCCCCAGCATTTT.

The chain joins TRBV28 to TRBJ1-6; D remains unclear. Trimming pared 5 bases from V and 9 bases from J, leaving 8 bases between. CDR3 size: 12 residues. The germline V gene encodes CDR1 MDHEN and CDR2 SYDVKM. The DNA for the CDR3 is TGTGCCAGCAGTCTCGCGGGTTCACCCCTCCACTTT. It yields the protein CASSLAGSPLHF.